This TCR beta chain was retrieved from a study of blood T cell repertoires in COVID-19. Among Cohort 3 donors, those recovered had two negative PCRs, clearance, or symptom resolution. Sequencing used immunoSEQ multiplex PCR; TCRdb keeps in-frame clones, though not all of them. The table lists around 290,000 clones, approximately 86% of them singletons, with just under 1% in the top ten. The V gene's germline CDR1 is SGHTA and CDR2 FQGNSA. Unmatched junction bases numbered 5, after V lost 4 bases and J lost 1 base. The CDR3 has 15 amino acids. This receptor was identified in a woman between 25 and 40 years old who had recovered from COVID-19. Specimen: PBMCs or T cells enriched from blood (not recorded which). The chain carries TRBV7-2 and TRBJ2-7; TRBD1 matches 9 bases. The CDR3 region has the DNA TGTGCCAGCAGCTCAAACAGGGGGCAGTCCTACGAGCAGTACTTC. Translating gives CASSSNRGQSYEQYF.